This T cell receptor (beta chain) was profiled in a study of OX40 agonist ivuxolimab in advanced cancers. V was pared by 6 bases and J by 5 bases, with 16 bases between. In germline, CDR1 is SNHLY, CDR2 FYNNEI. The CDR3 extends over 14 amino acids. Profiled with immunoSEQ multiplex PCR; TCRdb holds only in-frame clones, not every one. Altogether about 22,000 clones are present, about 88% being singletons, with the ten largest covering about 34%. Sequencing used CD4+ or CD8+ T cells sorted from blood, obtained in a trial of the OX40 agonist ivuxolimab. The receptor comes from an adult with an advanced solid tumor such as melanoma, head and neck, liver or kidney cancer. The chain is built from TRBV2 and TRBJ2-5; a weak D match, TRBD1 (6 bases). The CDR3 nucleotides are TGTGCCAGCAGCCCCGACAGGAGGTGGGAGACCCAGTACTTC. Amino acid sequence: CASSPDRRWETQYF.